Below are 5 T cell receptor beta chains sequenced from a single sample in a study of shared clonotypes between healthy human individuals. Data came from immunoSEQ multiplex PCR; TCRdb stores just in-frame clones and leaves some out. The sample records more than 2,000,000 clones, 85% to 95% being singletons. Material: naive CD4+ T cells from PBMCs. Subset: CD45RA+ positively selected. The receptor set was obtained from a young man in good health. Some clones in this sample may be carry-over from other donors' samples.

In this sample, this clone turned up once. This chain joins TRBV5-6 and TRBJ1-2; D is unresolved. Germline V gene data show CDR1 as SGHDT and CDR2 as YYEEEE. V lost 0 bases and J 7 bases, leaving 10 bases between the germline ends. This CDR3 is built from 13 residues. This CDR3 is CASSLGGFGGYTF. The CDR3 DNA follows: TGTGCCAGCAGCTTGGGGGGTTTCGGTGGCTACACCTTC. The full variable domain, rest sourced from reference TRBV5-6 and TRBJ1-2, is DAGVTQSPTHLIKTRGQQVTLRCSPKSGHDTVSWYQQALGQGPQFIFQYYEEEERQRGNFPDRFSGHQFPNYSSELNVNALLLGDSALYLCASSLGGFGGYTFGSGTRLTVV.

This chain joins TRBV5-1 and TRBJ2-1; D is unresolved. The germline V and J ends were trimmed by 0 bases and 6 bases, with 16 bases remaining between them. Germline V gene lookup returns CDR1 SGHRS and CDR2 YFSETQ. This CDR3 region has 16 residues. The CDR3 DNA reads TGCGCCAGCAGCTTGGCCCTTTTGGGGTTAGTCAATGAGCAGTTCTTC. Amino acid sequence: CASSLALLGLVNEQFF.

The genes are TRBV7-2 and TRBJ2-1, with 13 bases lining up with TRBD2. V shed 0 bases and J 8 bases; nucleotides not matched to a gene: 4. Looked up from germline, CDR1 is SGHTA and CDR2 is FQGNSA. CDR3 length equals 16 residues. DNA of the CDR3: TGTGCCAGCAGCTTAGCACTAGCGGGAGGGCCCCATGAGCAGTTCTTC. This gives the protein CASSLALAGGPHEQFF.

The V gene is TRBV7-9, the J gene TRBJ2-1, with 13 bases that match TRBD2. The trim removed 6 bases at V and 7 bases at J, leaving 9 bases unmatched. Germline V gene data show CDR1 as SEHNR and CDR2 as FQNEAQ (reference sequence). This CDR3 has 16 residues. The DNA of the CDR3 is TGTGCCAGCAGTTTAACTAGCGGGAGGGCTGGGAATGAGCAGTTCTTC. Amino acid sequence: CASSLTSGRAGNEQFF.

This chain joins TRBV5-1 and TRBJ2-5; D is unclear. CDR1 is SGHRS, CDR2 YFSETQ, per germline. The CDR3 covers 12 residues. V was trimmed by 3 bases and J by 0 bases, leaving 3 bases between them. The CDR3 spells CASSWYQETQYF. The CDR3 region has the DNA TGCGCCAGCAGCTGGTACCAAGAGACCCAGTACTTC.